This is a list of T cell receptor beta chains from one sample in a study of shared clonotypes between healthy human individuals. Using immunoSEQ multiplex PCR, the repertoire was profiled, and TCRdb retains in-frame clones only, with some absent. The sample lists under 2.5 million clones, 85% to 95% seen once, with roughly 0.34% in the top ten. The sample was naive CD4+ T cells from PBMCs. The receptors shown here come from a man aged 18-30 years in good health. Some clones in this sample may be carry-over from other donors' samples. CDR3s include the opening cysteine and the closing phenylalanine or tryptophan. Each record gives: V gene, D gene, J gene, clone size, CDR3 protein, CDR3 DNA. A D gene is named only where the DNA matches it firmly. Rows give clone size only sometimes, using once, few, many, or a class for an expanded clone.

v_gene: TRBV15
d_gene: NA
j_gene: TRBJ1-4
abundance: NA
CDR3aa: CATSRAITANEKLFF
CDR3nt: TGTGCCACCAGCAGAGCTATTACAGCTAATGAAAAACTGTTTTTT

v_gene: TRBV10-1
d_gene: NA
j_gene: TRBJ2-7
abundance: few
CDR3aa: CASSENPDGPEYF
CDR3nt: TGCGCCAGCAGTGAGAATCCGGACGGACCGGAGTACTTC

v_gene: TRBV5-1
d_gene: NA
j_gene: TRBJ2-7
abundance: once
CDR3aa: CASSPGTPPYEQYF
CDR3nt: TGCGCCAGCAGCCCCGGGACTCCCCCCTACGAGCAGTACTTC

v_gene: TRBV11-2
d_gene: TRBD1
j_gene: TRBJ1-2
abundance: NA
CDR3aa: CASSRLTGGANYGYTF
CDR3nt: TGTGCCAGCAGCCGGCTGACAGGGGGTGCTAACTATGGCTACACCTTC

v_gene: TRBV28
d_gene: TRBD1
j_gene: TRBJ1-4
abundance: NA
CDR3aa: CASSTGTVLTNEKLFF
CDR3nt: TGTGCCAGCAGTACCGGGACAGTATTAACTAATGAAAAACTGTTTTTT

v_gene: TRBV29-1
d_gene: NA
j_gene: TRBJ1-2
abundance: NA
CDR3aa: CSVEAGSYGYTF
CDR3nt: TGCAGCGTTGAGGCAGGGAGCTATGGCTACACCTTC

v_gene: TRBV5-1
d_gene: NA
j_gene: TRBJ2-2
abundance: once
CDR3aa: CASSLAEGGELFF
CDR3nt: TGCGCCAGCAGCTTGGCGGAGGGCGGGGAGCTGTTTTTT

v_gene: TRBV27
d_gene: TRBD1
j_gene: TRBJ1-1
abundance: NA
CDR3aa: CASSPRTGAAAFF
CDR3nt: TGTGCCAGCAGTCCCCGGACAGGGGCCGCGGCTTTCTTT

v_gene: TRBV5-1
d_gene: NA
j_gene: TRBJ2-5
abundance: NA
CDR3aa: CASSLDRGRLETQYF
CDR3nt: TGCGCCAGCAGCTTGGATAGGGGACGTTTGGAGACCCAGTACTTC

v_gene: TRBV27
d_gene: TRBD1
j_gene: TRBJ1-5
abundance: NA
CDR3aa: CASRRAGTGKVQPQHF
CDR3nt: TGTGCCAGCAGAAGGGCCGGGACAGGGAAGGTTCAGCCCCAGCATTTT

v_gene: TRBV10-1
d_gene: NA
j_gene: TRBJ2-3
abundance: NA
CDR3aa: CASSESRGSSTDTQYF
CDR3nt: TGCGCCAGCAGTGAGTCCCGGGGTTCTAGCACAGATACGCAGTATTTT

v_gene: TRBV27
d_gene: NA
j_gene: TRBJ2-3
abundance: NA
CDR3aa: CATKKYSVPKTTDTQYF
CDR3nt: TGTGCCACCAAGAAATATTCAGTCCCTAAAACCACAGATACGCAGTATTTT

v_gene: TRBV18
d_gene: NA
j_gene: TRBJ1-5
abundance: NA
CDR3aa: CASSPQGQQPQHF
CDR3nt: TGTGCCAGCTCACCACAGGGCCAACAGCCCCAGCATTTT

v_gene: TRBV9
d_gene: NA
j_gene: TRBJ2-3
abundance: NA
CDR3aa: CASSVGGSQVADTQYF
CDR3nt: TGTGCCAGCAGCGTAGGGGGCTCTCAGGTCGCAGATACGCAGTATTTT

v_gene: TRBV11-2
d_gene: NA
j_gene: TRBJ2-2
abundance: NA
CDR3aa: CASSLAEGGELFF
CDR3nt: TGTGCCAGCAGCTTGGCGGAGGGAGGGGAGCTGTTTTTT

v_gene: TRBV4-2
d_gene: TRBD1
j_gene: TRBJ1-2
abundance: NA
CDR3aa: CASRQTGTGAGYTF
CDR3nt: TGTGCCAGCAGGCAGACCGGGACAGGGGCTGGCTACACCTTC

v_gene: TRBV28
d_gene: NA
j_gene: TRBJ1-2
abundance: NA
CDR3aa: CASSSPLDGLYGYTF
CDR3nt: TGTGCCAGCAGTTCCCCCCTGGACGGCTTATATGGCTACACCTTC

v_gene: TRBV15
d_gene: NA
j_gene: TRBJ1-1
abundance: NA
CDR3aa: CATSRDRSGRRDEAFF
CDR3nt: TGTGCCACCAGCAGAGATCGGTCAGGCCGAAGGGATGAAGCTTTCTTT

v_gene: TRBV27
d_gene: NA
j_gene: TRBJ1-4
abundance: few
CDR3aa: CASSFGGGGNEKLFF
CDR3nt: TGTGCCAGCAGTTTTGGGGGGGGCGGGAATGAAAAACTGTTTTTT

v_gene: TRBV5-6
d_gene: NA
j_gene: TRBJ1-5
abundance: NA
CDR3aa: CASSLGPNQPQHF
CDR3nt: TGTGCCAGCAGCCTTGGACCTAATCAGCCCCAGCATTTT

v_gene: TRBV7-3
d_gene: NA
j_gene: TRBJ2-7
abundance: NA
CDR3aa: CASSLTGSPGTGSYEQYF
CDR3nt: TGTGCCAGCAGCTTAACGGGCTCCCCCGGGACGGGGTCCTACGAGCAGTACTTC

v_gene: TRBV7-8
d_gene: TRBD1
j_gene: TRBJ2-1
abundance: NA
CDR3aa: CASSGQAWGNEQFF
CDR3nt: TGTGCCAGCAGCGGACAGGCTTGGGGCAATGAGCAGTTCTTC

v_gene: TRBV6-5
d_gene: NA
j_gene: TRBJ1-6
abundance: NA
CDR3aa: CASSSRPISPLHF
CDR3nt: TGTGCCAGCAGTTCCCGGCCGATCTCACCCCTCCACTTT

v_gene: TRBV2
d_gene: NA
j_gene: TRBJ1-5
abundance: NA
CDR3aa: CASTAGLSRPQHF
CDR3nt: TGTGCCAGCACTGCGGGGCTCTCTAGGCCCCAGCATTTT

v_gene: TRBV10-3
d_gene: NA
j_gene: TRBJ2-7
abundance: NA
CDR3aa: CASSLGTSLYEQYF
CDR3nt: TGTGCCAGCTCGCTCGGGACATCGCTCTACGAGCAGTACTTC

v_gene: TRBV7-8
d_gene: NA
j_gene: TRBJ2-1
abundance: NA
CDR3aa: CASSLDREQFF
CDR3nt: TGTGCCAGCAGCTTAGATCGCGAGCAGTTCTTC

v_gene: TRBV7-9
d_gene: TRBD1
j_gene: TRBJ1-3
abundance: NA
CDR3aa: CASSNTGAETGNTIYF
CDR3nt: TGTGCCAGCAGTAACACAGGGGCGGAAACTGGAAACACCATATATTTT

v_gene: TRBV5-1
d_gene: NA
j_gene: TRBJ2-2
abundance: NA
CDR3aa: CASSRGPQNTGELFF
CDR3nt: TGCGCCAGCAGCCGGGGACCGCAGAACACCGGGGAGCTGTTTTTT

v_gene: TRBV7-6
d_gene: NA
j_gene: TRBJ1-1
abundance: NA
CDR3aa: CASSLGAGRNTEAFF
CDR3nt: TGTGCCAGCAGCTTAGGTGCGGGGAGGAACACTGAAGCTTTCTTT